A single count supports the clone carrying this T cell receptor beta chain. The data derive from a study of blood T cell repertoires in COVID-19. Trimming took 0 bases from V and 2 from J; bases not matched to a gene: 7. CDR1 SGHTA and CDR2 FQGNSA come from the germline V gene. This CDR3 is built from 17 residues. The assay was immunoSEQ multiplex PCR, and TCRdb's table has in-frame clones only and misses some. This sample has some 280,000 clones, with approximately 90% found just once. The sequence was collected from a woman aged 30 to 39 with active or convalescent COVID-19. Sample: peripheral blood. The rearrangement uses TRBV7-2 and TRBJ2-5, with 9 positions matching TRBD2. The DNA of the CDR3 is TGTGCCAGCAGCTTAGCACGGGCGGGGGGGCGGCAAGAGACCCAGTACTTC. Residues: CASSLARAGGRQETQYF.